The rows below give T cell receptor beta chains drawn from one sample of a study of T-cell reconstitution after alpha-beta-depleted transplantation in children. TCRdb re-called the PCR reads through MiXCR, storing one row per CDR3 protein. The data hold fewer than 150,000 distinct CDR3 sequences, with roughly 9.7% observed a single time. The source material was PBMCs, mostly from graft donor cells, sampled 180 days after TCRalphabeta/CD19-depleted stem cell transplant. These receptors originate from a girl in the first two years of life who had a stem cell transplant for combined immunodeficiency, so the T cells may come from the graft donor. Both conserved end residues are trimmed from each CDR3. The order of the fields is V gene, J gene, clone size, CDR3 protein. Clone size is shown for a subset of rows, as once, few, many or a class of expanded clone.

TRBV29-1	TRBJ2-3	many	SVAALKGDTQY
TRBV6-5	TRBJ2-1	NA	ASSYSGRGSSGVGNEQF
TRBV20-1	TRBJ2-3	NA	SVSLAGDTDTQY
TRBV7-9	TRBJ1-1	many	ASSLVSVNTEAF
TRBV5-8	TRBJ2-1	few	ASSLDRVGNEQF
TRBV29-1	TRBJ2-7	many	SVTSPLSYEQY
TRBV9	TRBJ2-5	NA	ASSPSGGGETQY
TRBV27	TRBJ1-2	many	ASSFLGAAGYT
TRBV7-2	TRBJ2-7	NA	ASSLVQRSYEQY
TRBV5-6	TRBJ2-4	few	ASSLMAENIQY
TRBV27	TRBJ1-1	NA	ASSPGTANTEAF
TRBV10-3	TRBJ2-7	NA	AISESFSMTGAGEQY
TRBV29-1	TRBJ1-1	many	SVKGQSVNTEAF
TRBV7-2	TRBJ2-5	NA	ASSLAQAGAETQY
TRBV9	TRBJ2-7	few	ASSGTSGGLYEQY
TRBV20-1	TRBJ1-6	NA	SGQDNSPLH
TRBV18	TRBJ2-4	NA	ASSPGGQLRHIQY
TRBV19	TRBJ2-1	few	ASSRLAGVSEQF
TRBV7-2	TRBJ1-5	NA	ASSNTQGIGQPQH
TRBV12-3/TRBV12-4	TRBJ2-2	NA	ASMAGTSYANTGELF
TRBV20-1	TRBJ1-3	NA	SAQGASSGNTIY
TRBV29-1	TRBJ2-1	many	SVYRNYNEQF
TRBV7-2	TRBJ2-1	NA	ASSLATSLAGSSYNEQF
TRBV5-1	TRBJ1-2	NA	ASSPTGTTSYGYT
TRBV6-2/TRBV6-3	TRBJ1-1	many	ASSYGDSNTEAF
TRBV10-3	TRBJ1-4	few	AISEEGTGGQREKLF
TRBV7-8	TRBJ2-3	NA	ASSKVQGAVQDTQY
TRBV12-3/TRBV12-4	TRBJ2-7	NA	ASSVTGLAAYEQY
TRBV7-2	TRBJ1-5	few	ASSYTPDRNQPQH
TRBV5-1	TRBJ2-5	NA	ASSRRTRQETQY
TRBV29-1	TRBJ1-1	NA	SVKTSVNTEAF
TRBV29-1	TRBJ2-5	NA	SVERTAQETQY
TRBV12-3/TRBV12-4	TRBJ1-2	NA	ASSLGRGYYGYN
TRBV5-1	TRBJ2-1	few	ASSRRSDGTSYNEQF
TRBV27	TRBJ2-7	NA	ASSSQGPTYEQY
TRBV7-8	TRBJ2-2	few	ASSLRGRATGELF
TRBV5-5	TRBJ1-2	few	ASSPGQGNYGYT
TRBV6-5	TRBJ1-1	few	ASSYDFVGGAF
TRBV5-1	TRBJ1-2	NA	ASSLTHGQGDYGYT
TRBV10-3	TRBJ2-3	NA	AIRSQGTDTQY
TRBV4-3	TRBJ2-2	few	ASSQGGNYGGELF
TRBV9	TRBJ2-2	NA	ASSGQRGLAGGYTGELF
TRBV7-9	TRBJ2-7	NA	ASSATGYEQY
TRBV10-3	TRBJ2-5	many	AISEGRTQETQY
TRBV5-1	TRBJ2-7	NA	ASSLASTLNEQY
TRBV5-6	TRBJ2-1	NA	ASSFRFFGIGNEQF